What follows are 10 T cell receptor beta chains derived from one specimen sequenced in a study of CD8 T cells in ankylosing spondylitis. Study-wide findings and caveats: Several highly homologous variants made up a TCR beta motif, and this motif appeared characteristic of ankylosing spondylitis blood.

Their antigen targets remain unknown. TCRdb processed the 5' RACE reads anew with MiXCR; each CDR3 protein has one entry. This sample has more than 100,000 distinct CDR3 sequences, with roughly a sixth found just once. The sequencing input was blood, either unsorted or a sorted T cell fraction (not recorded which). These receptors were taken from a male donor with ankylosing spondylitis.

This clonotype appeared a few times. The J gene is TRBJ1-1, the V gene TRBV29-1; D ambiguous. V lost 0 bases and J 0 bases, leaving 17 bases between the germline ends. Germline V gene sequence: CDR1 SQVTM, CDR2 ANQGSEA. The CDR3 is made up of 17 amino acids. The CDR3 protein is CSVEDPLSPEVNTEAFF. The DNA of the CDR3 is TGCAGCGTTGAAGACCCCTTGAGTCCCGAGGTGAACACTGAAGCTTTCTTT.

This clonotype was seen a few times. The J gene is TRBJ2-7, the V gene TRBV9; maybe TRBD1 (5 bases). Germline-derived CDR1 and CDR2 are SGDLS and YYNGEE. The CDR3 totals 14 residues. Trimming removed 4 bases from V and 2 bases from J, with 13 bases in between. CDR3 nucleotides: TGTGCCAGCAGCCCAACGGACACCCCCTACGAGCAGTACTTC. Its translation: CASSPTDTPYEQYF.

V is TRBV5-6 and J is TRBJ1-1; D is unresolved. Germline CDR1 reads SGHDT; CDR2 reads YYEEEE. Deletions cut 1 base from V and 0 bases from J, with 10 bases between. The CDR3 has 15 amino acids. CDR3 sequence reads: CASSLMVGVNTEAFF. CDR3 nucleotides: TGTGCCAGCAGCTTGATGGTAGGCGTGAACACTGAAGCTTTCTTT.

This chain connects TRBV12-3 or TRBV12-4 to TRBJ2-7, with 8 nucleotides matching TRBD1. V lost 5 bases and J lost 5; bases outside the gene matches: 8. CDR3 length: 14 residues. CDR3 protein: CASSPAGGRNEQYF. The CDR3 DNA is TGTGCCAGCAGTCCCGCAGGGGGCAGGAACGAGCAGTACTTC.

This clonotype showed up just a few times. The gene calls are TRBV2 and TRBJ2-5; 8 bases match TRBD1. CDR1 is SNHLY and CDR2 is FYNNEI in the germline V gene. Unmatched junction bases numbered 5, after V lost 3 bases and J lost 2 bases. CDR3 size: 15 residues. The CDR3 sequence: CASSDGTGIQETQYF. In DNA form, the CDR3 reads TGTGCCAGCAGTGACGGGACAGGTATTCAAGAGACCCAGTACTTC.

The chain carries TRBV2 and TRBJ1-1; no clear D. CDR3 size: 11 residues. CDR1 is SNHLY, CDR2 FYNNEI, per germline. V dropped 2 bases and J dropped 6 bases, with 4 bases sitting between them. CDR3 nucleotide sequence: TGTGCCAGCAGTGAATGGGCTGAAGCTTTCTTT. It translates to CASSEWAEAFF.

The sample holds a few counts of this clonotype. J is TRBJ2-1 and V is TRBV4-2; D is possibly TRBD2 (6 bases). The CDR3 consists of 16 residues. V lost 1 base and J lost 3, with 13 bases in between. Germline loops: CDR1 LGHNA, CDR2 YNFKEQ. In nucleotides, the CDR3 is TGTGCCAGCAGCCAAGTTGAGCGGGTCTTCTACAATGAGCAGTTCTTC. Encoded protein: CASSQVERVFYNEQFF.

This clonotype showed up just a few times. The rearrangement links TRBV5-6 to TRBJ2-1; TRBD1 might be the D (6 bases). From germline, CDR1 is SGHDT and CDR2 YYEEEE. There are 15 residues in the CDR3. Trimming pared 4 bases from V and 3 bases from J, leaving 14 bases between. The CDR3 nucleotides are TGTGCCAGCAGCCCCCGGGACAAACTCTACAATGAGCAGTTCTTC. Translation: CASSPRDKLYNEQFF.

At least ten counts were recorded for this clonotype. This chain joins TRBV29-1 and TRBJ1-2; D call uncertain. Trimming shortened V by 4 bases and J by 8 bases, and 8 bases separated the two germline ends. From germline, CDR1 is SQVTM and CDR2 ANQGSEA. This CDR3 has 10 amino acids. The CDR3 DNA reads TGCAGCGTTGCTGGCCTAGGCTACACCTTC. This codes for CSVAGLGYTF.

This clonotype was seen only a few times. The rearrangement uses TRBV5-6 and TRBJ2-1; perhaps TRBD1 as D (5 bases). With 1 base removed from V and 6 bases from J, the gap between germline ends came to 17 bases. This CDR3 has 16 amino acids. Germline V gene data show CDR1 as SGHDT and CDR2 as YYEEEE. Here the CDR3 DNA reads TGTGCCAGCAGCTTGTCTCTCCAGGGCCGGCTCAATGAGCAGTTCTTC. This gives the protein CASSLSLQGRLNEQFF.